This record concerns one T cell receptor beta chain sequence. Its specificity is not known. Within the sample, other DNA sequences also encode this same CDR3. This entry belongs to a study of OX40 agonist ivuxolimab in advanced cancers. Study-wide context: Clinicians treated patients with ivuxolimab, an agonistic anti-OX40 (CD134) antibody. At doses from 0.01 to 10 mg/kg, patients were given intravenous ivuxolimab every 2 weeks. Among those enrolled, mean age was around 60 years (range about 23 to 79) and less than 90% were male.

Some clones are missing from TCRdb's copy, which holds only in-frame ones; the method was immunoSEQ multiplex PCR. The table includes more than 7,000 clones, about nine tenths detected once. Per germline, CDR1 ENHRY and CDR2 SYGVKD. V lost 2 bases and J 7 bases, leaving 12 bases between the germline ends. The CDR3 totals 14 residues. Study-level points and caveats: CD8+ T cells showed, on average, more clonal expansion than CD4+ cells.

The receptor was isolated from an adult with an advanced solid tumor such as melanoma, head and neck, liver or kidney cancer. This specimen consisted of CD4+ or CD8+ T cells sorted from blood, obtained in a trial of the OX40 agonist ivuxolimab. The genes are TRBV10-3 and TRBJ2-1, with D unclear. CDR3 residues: CAISEGPTPNEQFF. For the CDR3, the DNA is TGTGCCATCAGTGAGGGACCAACTCCAAATGAGCAGTTCTTC.